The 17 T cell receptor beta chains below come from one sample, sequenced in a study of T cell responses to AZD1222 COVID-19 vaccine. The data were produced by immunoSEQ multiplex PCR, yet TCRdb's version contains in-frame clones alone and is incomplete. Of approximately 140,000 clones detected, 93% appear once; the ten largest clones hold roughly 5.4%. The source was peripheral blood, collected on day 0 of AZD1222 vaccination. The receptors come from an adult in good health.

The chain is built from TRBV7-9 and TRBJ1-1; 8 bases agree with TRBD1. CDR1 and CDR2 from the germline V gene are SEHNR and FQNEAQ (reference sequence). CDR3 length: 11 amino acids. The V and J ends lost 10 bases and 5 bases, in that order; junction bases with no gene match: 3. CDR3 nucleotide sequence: TGTGCCACCCAGGGGGCGACTGAAGCTTTCTTT. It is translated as CATQGATEAFF.

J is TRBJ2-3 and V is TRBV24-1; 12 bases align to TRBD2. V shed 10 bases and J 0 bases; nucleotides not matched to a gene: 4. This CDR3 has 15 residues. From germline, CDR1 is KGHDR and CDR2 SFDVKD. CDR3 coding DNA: TGTGCCACGACCGGGACTAGCGGGAGCACAGATACGCAGTATTTT. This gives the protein CATTGTSGSTDTQYF.

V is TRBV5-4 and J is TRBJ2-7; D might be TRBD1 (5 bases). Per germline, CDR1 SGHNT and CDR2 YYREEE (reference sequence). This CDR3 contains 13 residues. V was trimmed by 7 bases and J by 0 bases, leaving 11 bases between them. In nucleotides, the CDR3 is TGTGCCAGCGGCGACAGCAGCTCCTACGAGCAGTACTTC. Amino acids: CASGDSSSYEQYF.

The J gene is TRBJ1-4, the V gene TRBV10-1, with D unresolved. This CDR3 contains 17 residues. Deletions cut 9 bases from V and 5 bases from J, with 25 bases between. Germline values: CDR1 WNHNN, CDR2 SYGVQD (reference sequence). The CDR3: CARAKVHSGPGNEKLFF. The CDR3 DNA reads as TGCGCCAGAGCAAAGGTCCACTCAGGCCCCGGGAATGAAAAACTGTTTTTT.

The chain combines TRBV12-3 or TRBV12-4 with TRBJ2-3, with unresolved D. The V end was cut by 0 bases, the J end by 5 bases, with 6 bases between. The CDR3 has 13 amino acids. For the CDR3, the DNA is TGTGCCAGCAGTTTAGCCCGGAAAGATACGCAGTATTTT. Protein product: CASSLARKDTQYF.

This chain's CDR3 is CASSSSYEQYF. The CDR3 region has the DNA TGTGCCAGCAGCTCCTCCTACGAGCAGTACTTC. J is TRBJ2-7 and V is TRBV5-8; D call uncertain. The CDR3 totals 11 residues. Germline V gene sequence: CDR1 SGHTS, CDR2 YDEGEE. The ends were cut back, 3 bases at V and 0 bases at J, with 1 base in the middle.

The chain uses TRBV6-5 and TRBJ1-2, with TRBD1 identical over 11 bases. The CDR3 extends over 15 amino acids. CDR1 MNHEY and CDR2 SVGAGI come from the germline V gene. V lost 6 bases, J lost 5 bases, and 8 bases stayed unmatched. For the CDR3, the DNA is TGTGCCAGCAGCGCCGGGACAGGGGGAATTTATGGCTACACCTTC. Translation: CASSAGTGGIYGYTF.

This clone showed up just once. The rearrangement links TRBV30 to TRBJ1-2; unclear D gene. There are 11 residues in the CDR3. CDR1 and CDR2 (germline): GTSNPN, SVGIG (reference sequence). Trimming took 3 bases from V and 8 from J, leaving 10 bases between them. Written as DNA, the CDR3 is TGTGCCTGGAGATCACTCGGAGGCTACACCTTC. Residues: CAWRSLGGYTF.

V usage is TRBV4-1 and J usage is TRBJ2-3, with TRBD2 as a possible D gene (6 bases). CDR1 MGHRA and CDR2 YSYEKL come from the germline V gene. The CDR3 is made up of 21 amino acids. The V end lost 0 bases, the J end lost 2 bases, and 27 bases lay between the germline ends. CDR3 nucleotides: TGCGCCAGCAGCCAAGAACAACGGTCTAGCGAGAGGTACCAACTCACAGATACGCAGTATTTT. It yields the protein CASSQEQRSSERYQLTDTQYF.

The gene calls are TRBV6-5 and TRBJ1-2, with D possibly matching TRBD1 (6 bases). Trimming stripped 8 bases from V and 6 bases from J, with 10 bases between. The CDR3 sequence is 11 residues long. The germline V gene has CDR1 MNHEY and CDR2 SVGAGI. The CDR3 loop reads CASYTGNGYTF. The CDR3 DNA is TGTGCCAGCTATACAGGGAATGGCTACACCTTC.

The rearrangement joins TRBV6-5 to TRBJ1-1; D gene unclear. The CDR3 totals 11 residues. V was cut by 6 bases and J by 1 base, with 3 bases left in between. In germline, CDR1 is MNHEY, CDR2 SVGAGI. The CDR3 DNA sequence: TGTGCCAGCAGAGGGAACACTGAAGCTTTCTTT. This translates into CASRGNTEAFF.

The CDR3 coding sequence is TGTGCCAGCAGTTTTAGATGGACCAGACAGCGGGACACTGAAGCTTTCTTT. Translation: CASSFRWTRQRDTEAFF. This rearrangement joins TRBV27 to TRBJ1-1, with a tentative D call TRBD1 (5 bases). Germline V lookup: CDR1 MNHEY, CDR2 SMNVEV (reference sequence). The CDR3 length is 17 residues. Between the trimmed V and J ends, which lost 3 bases and 3 bases, there was a span of 20 bases.

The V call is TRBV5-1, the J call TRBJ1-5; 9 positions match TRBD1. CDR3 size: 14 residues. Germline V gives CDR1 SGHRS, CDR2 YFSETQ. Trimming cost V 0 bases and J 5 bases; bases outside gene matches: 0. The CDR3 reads CASSLGDRDQPQHF. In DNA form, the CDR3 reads TGCGCCAGCAGCTTGGGGGACAGGGATCAGCCCCAGCATTTT.

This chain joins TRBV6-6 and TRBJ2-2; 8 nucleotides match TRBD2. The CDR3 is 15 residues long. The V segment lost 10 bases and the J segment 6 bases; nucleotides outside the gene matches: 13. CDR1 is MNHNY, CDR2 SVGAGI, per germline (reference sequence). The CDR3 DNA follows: TGTGCCACCACCTCCGGACTAGCAAGAGCCGGGGAGCTGTTTTTT. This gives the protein CATTSGLARAGELFF.

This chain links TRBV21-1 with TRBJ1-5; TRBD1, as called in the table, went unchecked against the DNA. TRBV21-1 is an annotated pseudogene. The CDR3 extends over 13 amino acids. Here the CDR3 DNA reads TGTGCCAGCAGCCGTGACATGGGCCAGCCCCAGCATTTT. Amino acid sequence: CASSRDMGQPQHF.

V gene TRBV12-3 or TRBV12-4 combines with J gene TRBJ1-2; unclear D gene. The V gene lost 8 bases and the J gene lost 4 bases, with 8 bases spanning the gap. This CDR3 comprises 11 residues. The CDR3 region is CASAGGYGYTF. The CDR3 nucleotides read TGTGCCAGCGCGGGAGGCTATGGCTACACCTTC.

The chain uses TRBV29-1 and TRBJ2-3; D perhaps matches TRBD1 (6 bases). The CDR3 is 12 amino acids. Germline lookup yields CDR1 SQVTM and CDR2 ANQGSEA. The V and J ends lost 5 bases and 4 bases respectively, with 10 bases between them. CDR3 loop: CSVTTGSDTQYF. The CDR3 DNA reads TGCAGCGTTACAACAGGGTCAGATACGCAGTATTTT.